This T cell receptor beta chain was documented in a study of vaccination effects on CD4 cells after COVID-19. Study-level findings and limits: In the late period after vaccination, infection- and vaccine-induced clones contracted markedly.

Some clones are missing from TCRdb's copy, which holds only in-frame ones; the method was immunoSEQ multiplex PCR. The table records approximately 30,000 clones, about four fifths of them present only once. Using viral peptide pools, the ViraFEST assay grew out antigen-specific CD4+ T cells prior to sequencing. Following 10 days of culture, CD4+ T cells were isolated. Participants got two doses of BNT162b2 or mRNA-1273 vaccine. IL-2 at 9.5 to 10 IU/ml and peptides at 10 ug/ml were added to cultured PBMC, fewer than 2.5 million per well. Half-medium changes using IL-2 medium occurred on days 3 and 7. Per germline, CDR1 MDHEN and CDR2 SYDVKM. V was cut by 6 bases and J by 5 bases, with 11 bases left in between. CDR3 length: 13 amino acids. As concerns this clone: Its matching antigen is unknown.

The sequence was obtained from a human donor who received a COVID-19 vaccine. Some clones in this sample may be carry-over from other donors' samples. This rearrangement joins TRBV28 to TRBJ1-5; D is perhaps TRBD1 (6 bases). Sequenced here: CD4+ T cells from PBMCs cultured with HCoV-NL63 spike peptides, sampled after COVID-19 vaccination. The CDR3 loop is CASRGDRYQPQHF. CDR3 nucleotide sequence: TGTGCCAGCAGAGGCGACAGGTATCAGCCCCAGCATTTT.